Sequencing of this T cell receptor (beta chain) was carried out in a study of cytomegalovirus exposure and HLA in healthy donors (dated by TCRdb to the late 2010s). For the wider study: An earlier analysis of several hundred of the donors reported approximately 270 Gb of sequence data and 117 million unique TCR beta sequences from 190 million or so T cells. Typing coverage differed by locus: A, B, C, DRB1 and DQB1 were typed in roughly 620-640 donors, DQA1 in 522, DPA1 in some 600, and DPB1 in 472. A separate validation cohort of about 110 different subjects was used in addition to the roughly 700-subject first cohort. HLA typing included class I and class II loci at four-digit resolution. High-throughput TCR immunosequencing, statistical association of individual TCRs with disease status, and machine learning were combined to predict cytomegalovirus infection status. An early release that covered some 630 HLA-typed donors contained around 300 gigabases of sequencing data and some 87 million unique TCR sequences. A later analysis re-analyzed previously published TCR beta repertoires from 650 to 800 donors and added high-resolution HLA genotyping to study TCR occurrence patterns. Because of strong linkage in the cohort, roughly five DR-DQ haplotypes were treated as single units for association and clustering. Rather than using new phenotypic data, the later analysis identified candidate immune exposures from TCR beta sequences and from how often those sequences occurred across donors. A later genetic analysis used genome-wide SNP genotypes for about 60% of the roughly 670 donors, treating that subset as a discovery cohort. An earlier analysis of around 580 of the donors used high-throughput TCR beta sequencing to judge whether each TCR beta V gene segment behaved as functional or pseudogenic. The study was designed to test whether signatures of past pathogen exposure could be identified by cataloging public T cell receptors. The study profiled the T cell repertoires of hundreds of subjects by immunosequencing and related them to cytomegalovirus serostatus. The genetic ancestry cluster associated with self-reported Caucasian donors included around 76% of the 350 to 500 genotyped donors. Donor age, sex, ethnicity and CMV serostatus were compiled alongside the repertoire data. Among roughly 400 genotyped donors of the cohort, an average of about 240,000 unique TCR beta nucleotide sequences were sequenced per donor, about a sixth of them non-productive. All discovery cohort repertoires had been generated on a single sequencing platform. Broader findings and caveats from the paper: A later analysis associated some 17,000 TCR beta sequences with specific HLA alleles at a false discovery rate of 0.05. A group of highly shared sequence variants was considered likely to be a technical artifact of the sequencing pipeline. In a later analysis, several top co-occurrence clusters were reported to appear linked to parvovirus B19, influenza, CMV and Epstein-Barr virus. In vitro tests confirmed that three of the cytomegalovirus-associated TCR beta chains recognize cytomegalovirus antigens. According to a later analysis, most CMV-associated TCR beta chains appeared to be HLA-restricted, and the HLA associations seemed to be driven largely by CMV exposure. Because the 87-base-pair reads could not distinguish some IMGT-functional V segments, including TRBV6-2 and TRBV6-3, those segments were excluded. In a later genetic analysis, a missense DCLRE1C variant was associated with V-gene and J-gene trimming of TCR beta chains, and the association was replicated in an independent cohort. An earlier analysis of 450 to 750 of the donors showed that most TCR beta V segments appeared in productive rearrangements either about 87% or about 30% of the time, which broadly matched IMGT annotations. According to a later genetic analysis, donors in an Asian-associated ancestry cluster had fewer N-insertions in productive TCRs than the approximately 630-donor mean. According to a later analysis, TCR association rates differed among HLA loci, with DRB1 alleles showing the most associated TCRs and HLA-C alleles showing the fewest. When HLA alleles, especially DR and DQ, strongly co-occurred, TCR associations were difficult to assign to individual alleles. Because HLA typing was missing for some donors at each locus, association tests included only the typed subset. The classifier was reported to diagnose cytomegalovirus status with high specificity and sensitivity in both the original and validation cohorts. Roughly uniform sequencing depth across donors was assumed in presence/absence analyses, although this assumption may not hold. It was suggested by the authors that the approach could potentially be generalized to other disease states and immunological phenotypes. While some public TCRs were present in many individuals, most TCR sequences turned up only very rarely across donors. This cohort had only TCR beta chains sequenced, and the lack of alpha or paired-chain data limited which features could be detected. In a later analysis, HLA-associated TCR beta chains were found to be more clonally expanded and to have lower generation probabilities than equally common non-associated chains. The study gave a list of more than 150 TCR beta chains associated with cytomegalovirus. A further reported finding was that TCR beta sequences accurately predicted the HLA-A and HLA-B alleles for most subjects in the first cohort. Correlated functional status among segregating V segments might reflect linkage disequilibrium, but an unknown experimental factor could not be ruled out. Roughly 15 rarely observed V segments, including chromosome 9 orphons, were excluded from the earlier analysis of about 610 of the donors because counts were too low. CMV serostatus was the only immune exposure information available for the cohort.

The cohort comprised 710 or so healthy bone marrow donors. Cohort members were all nominally healthy when sampled, although unrecorded immune exposures were likely present. The donor was CMV seropositive and belonged to the group of 250 to 300 seropositive cohort members. Each donor provided a peripheral blood sample, and peripheral blood mononuclear cells were used for TCR beta sequencing. The Qiagen DNeasy Blood Extraction Kit was used to extract genomic DNA from the blood cell samples. The CDR3 runs 14 residues from the cysteine to the phenylalanine. The read is trimmed to its CDR3 DNA, 42 bases read in frame from base 1. V sheds 3 bases and J sheds 4 bases, leaving 12 bases between their ends. The germline V gene (reference sequence) specifies MNHEY as CDR1 and SMNVEV as CDR2. Points on this clone: Its antigen remains unidentified. No quality values exist for individual bases; no much larger clone is one base distant.

Receptors were amplified or captured by the immunoSEQ multiplex PCR assay. The multiplex PCR relied on a mix of 60 forward primers for TCR Vbeta segments and 13 reverse primers for TCR Jbeta segments. A multiplex PCR assay on genomic DNA amplified the CDR3 region of rearranged TCR beta genes. The Illumina HiSeq System was used to sequence the amplified TCR beta libraries as 87-base-pair reads. Processing in the source paper ran as follows. Across the 600 to 700 repertoires, a later analysis counted tens of millions of unique TCR beta chains, around 11 million of which were shared by at least two donors. A nearest-neighbor algorithm error-corrected the raw reads and collapsed the reads into unique sequences, merging closely related sequences to remove PCR and sequencing errors. V, D and J gene segments were assigned by aligning CDR3 sequences to IMGT reference sequences. Each retained sequence needed at least a six-nucleotide match to both a V gene segment and a J gene segment. Rearrangements were classified as productive when the CDR3 lacked stop codons and remained in frame with V and J, and all other rearrangements were classified as non-productive. CDR3 was defined according to IMGT convention as the region running from the second conserved V-encoded cysteine to the conserved J-encoded phenylalanine. In an earlier analysis of approximately 500 of the donors, sequences lacking an unambiguous match to a single V gene segment were excluded. An earlier analysis of fewer than 650 of the donors classified V segments as functional when productive rearrangements were above 56.7% and as segregating when the standard deviation between donors was above 5%. A statistical classification framework was developed to diagnose cytomegalovirus status using the catalog of TCR beta chain sequences. A later analysis assigned V and J genes by comparing TCR nucleotide sequences with IMGT/GENE-DB human TR gene sequences. A later analysis assigned CDR3 sequences and most-parsimonious VDJ recombination scenarios with the TCRdist pipeline. A later analysis defined each TCR beta chain by its CDR3 amino acid sequence plus V-gene family, and excluded reads lacking a unique V-gene family. A later analysis removed roughly 590 highly shared, low-generation-probability nucleotide sequences to deal with suspected cross-contamination and a sequencing artifact. For each public chain, a later analysis derived a clonal expansion index from normalized ranks of inferred template counts within each repertoire. Generation probabilities in a later analysis came from a VDJ recombination model fitted to out-of-frame rearrangements, and those results were checked against IGoR. In a later analysis, hypergeometric tests were used to score TCR-TCR, TCR-HLA and TCR-CMV co-occurrence, with a repertoire-size bias correction applied to TCR pairs. False discovery rates were estimated in a later analysis by permuting HLA or CMV assignments 20 times. In a later analysis, co-occurring TCRs were grouped with DBSCAN, and TCRdist sequence similarity was added when clustering was performed within HLA-allele-positive subsets. Repertoires with fewer than 30,000 or more than 120,000 public chains were left out of co-occurrence clustering, as were a few repertoires with anomalous nucleotide sharing. The clones in this table, taken by TCRdb from immuneACCESS, are in-frame only. Not every clone is retained; where verified, under half of the shortfall comes from an unresolved V gene, and the cause of the rest is unknown. Clone size and the V and J calls come from that table; the DNA yielded D and trimming. The sample has 120,000 or so clones on record, 80% of them singletons. 8.9% of the sample comes from the top ten.

Sequenced material: PBMCs. Recombination linked TRBV27 to TRBJ1-2; the D gene cannot be resolved reliably. This TCR derives from a man aged 25 to 40 in good health and CMV-seropositive. The DNA reads TGTGCCAGCAGTTTTCGGGGTTCGAGCTATGGCTACACCTTC. The translation is CASSFRGSSYGYTF.